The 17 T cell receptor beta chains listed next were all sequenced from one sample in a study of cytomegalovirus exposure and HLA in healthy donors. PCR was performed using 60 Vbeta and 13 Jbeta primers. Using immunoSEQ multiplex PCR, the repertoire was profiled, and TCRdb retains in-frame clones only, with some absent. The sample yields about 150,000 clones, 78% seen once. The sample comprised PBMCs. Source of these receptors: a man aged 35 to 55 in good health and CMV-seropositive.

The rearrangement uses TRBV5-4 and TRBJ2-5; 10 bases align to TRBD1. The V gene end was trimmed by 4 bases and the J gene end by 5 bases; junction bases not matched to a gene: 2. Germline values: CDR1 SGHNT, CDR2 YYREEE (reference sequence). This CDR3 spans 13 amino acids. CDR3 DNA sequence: TGTGCCAGCAGCCTGGACAGGGGGGAGACCCAGTACTTC. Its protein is CASSLDRGETQYF.

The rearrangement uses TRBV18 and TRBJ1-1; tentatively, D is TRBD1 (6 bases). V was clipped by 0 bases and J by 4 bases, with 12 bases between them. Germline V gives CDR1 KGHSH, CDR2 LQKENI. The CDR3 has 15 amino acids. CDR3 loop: CASSPPGQLGTEAFF. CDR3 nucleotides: TGTGCCAGCTCACCACCGGGACAACTGGGCACTGAAGCTTTCTTT.

The CDR3 DNA follows: TGTGCCATCAGTCGAGAGTACCAAGAGACCCAGTACTTC. As protein: CAISREYQETQYF. The genes are TRBV10-3 and TRBJ2-5; D is ambiguous. V lost 5 bases and J 0 bases, leaving 7 bases between the germline ends. CDR3 length: 13 amino acids. Germline assignment: CDR1 ENHRY and CDR2 SYGVKD.

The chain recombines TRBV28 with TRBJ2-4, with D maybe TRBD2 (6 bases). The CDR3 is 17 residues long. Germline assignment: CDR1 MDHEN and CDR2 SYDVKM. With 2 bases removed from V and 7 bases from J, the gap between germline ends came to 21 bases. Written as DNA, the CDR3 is TGTGCCAGCAGTTTAAATTACCTGACTAGTAGCAGGAACATTCAGTACTTC. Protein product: CASSLNYLTSSRNIQYF.

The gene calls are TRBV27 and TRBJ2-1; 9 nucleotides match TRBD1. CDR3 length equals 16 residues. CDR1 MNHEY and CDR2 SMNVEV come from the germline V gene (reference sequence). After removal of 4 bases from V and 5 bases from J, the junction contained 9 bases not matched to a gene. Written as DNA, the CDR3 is TGTGCCAGCAGTTCAAGTAGACAGGGGGGGAACAATGAGCAGTTCTTC. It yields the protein CASSSSRQGGNNEQFF.

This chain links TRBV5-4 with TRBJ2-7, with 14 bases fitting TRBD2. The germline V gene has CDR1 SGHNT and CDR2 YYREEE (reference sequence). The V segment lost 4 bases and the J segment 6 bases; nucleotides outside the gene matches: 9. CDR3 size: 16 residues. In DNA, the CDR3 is TGTGCCAGCAGCACCGGGACTAGCGGGAGTCTGGGCGAGCAGTACTTC. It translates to CASSTGTSGSLGEQYF.

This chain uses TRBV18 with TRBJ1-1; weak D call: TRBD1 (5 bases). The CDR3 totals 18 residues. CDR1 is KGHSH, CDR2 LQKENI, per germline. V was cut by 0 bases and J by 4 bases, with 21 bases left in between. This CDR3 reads CASSPPEGGDSEITEAFF. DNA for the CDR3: TGTGCCAGCTCACCACCGGAGGGAGGGGATTCTGAAATCACTGAAGCTTTCTTT.

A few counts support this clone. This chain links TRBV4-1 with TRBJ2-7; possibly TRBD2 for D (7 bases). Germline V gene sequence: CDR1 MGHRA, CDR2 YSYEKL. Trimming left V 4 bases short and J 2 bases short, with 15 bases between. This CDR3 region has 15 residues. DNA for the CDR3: TGCGCCAGCAGCCCCCGGGGAGGGGGGGCCTACGAGCAGTACTTC. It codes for CASSPRGGGAYEQYF.

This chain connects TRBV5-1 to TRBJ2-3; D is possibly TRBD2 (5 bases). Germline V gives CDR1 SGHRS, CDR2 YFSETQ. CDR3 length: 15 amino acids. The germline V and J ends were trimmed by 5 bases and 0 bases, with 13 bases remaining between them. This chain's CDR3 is CASSIGGPSTDTQYF. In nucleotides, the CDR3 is TGCGCCAGCAGTATCGGCGGGCCCAGCACAGATACGCAGTATTTT.

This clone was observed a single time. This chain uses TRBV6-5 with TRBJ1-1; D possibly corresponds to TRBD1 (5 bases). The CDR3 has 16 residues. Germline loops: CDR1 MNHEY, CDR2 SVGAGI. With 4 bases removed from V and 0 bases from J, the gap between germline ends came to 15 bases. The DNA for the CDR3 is TGTGCCAGCAGTTCGGGGAGGGGACGTATGAACACTGAAGCTTTCTTT. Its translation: CASSSGRGRMNTEAFF.

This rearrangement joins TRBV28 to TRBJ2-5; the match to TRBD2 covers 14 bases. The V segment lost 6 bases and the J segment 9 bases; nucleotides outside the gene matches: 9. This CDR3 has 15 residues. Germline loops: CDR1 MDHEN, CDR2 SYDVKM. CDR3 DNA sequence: TGTGCCAGCAGCCGGGGGACTAGCGGGAGTACGGCCCAGTACTTC. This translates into CASSRGTSGSTAQYF.

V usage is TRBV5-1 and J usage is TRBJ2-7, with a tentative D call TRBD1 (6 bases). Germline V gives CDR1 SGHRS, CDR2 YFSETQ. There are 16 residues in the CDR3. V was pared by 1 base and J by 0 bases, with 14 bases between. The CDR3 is CASSLTTGPSSYEQYF. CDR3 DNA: TGCGCCAGCAGCTTGACTACAGGGCCCAGCTCCTACGAGCAGTACTTC.

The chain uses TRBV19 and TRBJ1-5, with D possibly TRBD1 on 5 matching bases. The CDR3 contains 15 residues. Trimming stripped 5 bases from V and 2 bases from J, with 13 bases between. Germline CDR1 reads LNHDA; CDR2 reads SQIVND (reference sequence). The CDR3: CASSGRDAGNQPQHF. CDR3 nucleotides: TGTGCCAGTAGTGGCAGGGATGCGGGCAATCAGCCCCAGCATTTT.

The CDR3 DNA follows: TGTGCCAGCAGTGAATGGGCGACAGGGCCCTCTGGAAACACCATATATTTT. Amino acids: CASSEWATGPSGNTIYF. The rearrangement uses TRBV25-1 and TRBJ1-3, with 7 positions matching TRBD1. Germline V lookup: CDR1 MGHDK, CDR2 SYGVNS. The length of the CDR3 is 17 residues. J was trimmed by 0 bases and V by 1 base; bases with no gene match: 6.

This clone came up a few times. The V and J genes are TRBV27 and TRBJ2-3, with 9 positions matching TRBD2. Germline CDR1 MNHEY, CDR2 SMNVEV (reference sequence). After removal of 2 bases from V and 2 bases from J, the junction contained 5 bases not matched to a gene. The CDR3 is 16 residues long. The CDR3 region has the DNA TGTGCCAGCAGTTTAGGACTAGCGCCTATCACAGATACGCAGTATTTT. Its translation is CASSLGLAPITDTQYF.

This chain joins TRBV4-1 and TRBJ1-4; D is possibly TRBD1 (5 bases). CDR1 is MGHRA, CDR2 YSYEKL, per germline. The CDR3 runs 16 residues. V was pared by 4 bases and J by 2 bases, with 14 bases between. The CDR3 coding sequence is TGCGCCAGCAGCCGACAGTACTTTAGCACTAATGAAAAACTGTTTTTT. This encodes CASSRQYFSTNEKLFF.

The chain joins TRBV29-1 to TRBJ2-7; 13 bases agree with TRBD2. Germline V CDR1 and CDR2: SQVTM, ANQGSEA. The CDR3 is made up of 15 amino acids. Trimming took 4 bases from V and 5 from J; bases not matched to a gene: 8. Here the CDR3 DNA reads TGCAGCGTTGTGGGACTAGCGGGAATTCGGGACGAGCAGTACTTC. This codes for CSVVGLAGIRDEQYF.